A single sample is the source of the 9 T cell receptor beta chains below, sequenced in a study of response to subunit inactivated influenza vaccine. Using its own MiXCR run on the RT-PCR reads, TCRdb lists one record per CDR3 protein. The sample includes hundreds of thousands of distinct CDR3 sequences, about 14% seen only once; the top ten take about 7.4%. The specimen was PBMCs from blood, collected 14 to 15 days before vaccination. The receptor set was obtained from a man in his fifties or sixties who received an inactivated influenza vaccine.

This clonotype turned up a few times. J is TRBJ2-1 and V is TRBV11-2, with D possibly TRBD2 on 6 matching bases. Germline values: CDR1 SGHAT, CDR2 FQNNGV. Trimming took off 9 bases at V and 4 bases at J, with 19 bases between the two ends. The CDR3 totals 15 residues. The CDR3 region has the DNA TGTGCCAGTCGAAGTGGGGGGAAGGTTTACAATGAGCAGTTCTTC. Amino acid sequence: CASRSGGKVYNEQFF.

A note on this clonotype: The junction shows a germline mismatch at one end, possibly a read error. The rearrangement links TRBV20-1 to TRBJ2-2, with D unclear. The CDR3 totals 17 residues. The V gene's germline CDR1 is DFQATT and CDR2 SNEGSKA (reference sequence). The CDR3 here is CCARDLSRLRGTGELFF. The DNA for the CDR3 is TGCTGTGCTAGAGATCTAAGCAGACTCCGTGGCACCGGGGAGCTGTTTTTT.

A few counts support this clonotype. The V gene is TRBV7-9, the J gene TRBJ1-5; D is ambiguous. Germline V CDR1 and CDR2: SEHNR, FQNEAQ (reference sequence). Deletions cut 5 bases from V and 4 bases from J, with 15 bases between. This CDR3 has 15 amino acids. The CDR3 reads CASSPGGWENQPQHF. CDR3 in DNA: TGTGCCAGCAGCCCTGGCGGATGGGAGAATCAGCCCCAGCATTTT.

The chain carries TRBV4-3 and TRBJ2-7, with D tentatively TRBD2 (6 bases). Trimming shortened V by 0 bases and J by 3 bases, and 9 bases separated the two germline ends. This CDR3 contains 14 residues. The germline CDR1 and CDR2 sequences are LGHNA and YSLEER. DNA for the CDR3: TGCGCCAGCAGCCAAGATTGGAGGGGCTACGAGCAGTACTTC. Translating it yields CASSQDWRGYEQYF.

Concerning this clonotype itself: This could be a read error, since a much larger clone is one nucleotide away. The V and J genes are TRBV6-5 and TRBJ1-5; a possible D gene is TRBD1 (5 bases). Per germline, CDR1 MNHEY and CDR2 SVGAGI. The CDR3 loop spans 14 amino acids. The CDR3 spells CTSSYSSGYEPQHF. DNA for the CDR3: TGTACCAGCAGTTACTCGTCAGGGTACGAGCCCCAGCATTTT.

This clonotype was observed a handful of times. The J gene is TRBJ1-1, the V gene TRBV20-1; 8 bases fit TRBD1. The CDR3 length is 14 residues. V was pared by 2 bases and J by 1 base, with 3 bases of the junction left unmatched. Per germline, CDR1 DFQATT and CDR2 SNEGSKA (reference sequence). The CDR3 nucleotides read TGCAGTGCTAGACTTGGACAGGGGAACACTGAAGCTTTCTTT. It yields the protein CSARLGQGNTEAFF.

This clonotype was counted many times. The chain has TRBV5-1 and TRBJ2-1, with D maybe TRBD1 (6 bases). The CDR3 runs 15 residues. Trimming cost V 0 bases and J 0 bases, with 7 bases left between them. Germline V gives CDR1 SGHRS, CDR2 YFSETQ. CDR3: CASSLEGGSYNEQFF. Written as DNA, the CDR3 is TGCGCCAGCAGCTTGGAAGGGGGCTCCTACAATGAGCAGTTCTTC.

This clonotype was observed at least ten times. The CDR3, as DNA: TGCGCCAGCAGCCCCGGAGGCCGGAATGAAAAACTGTTTTTT. Translated: CASSPGGRNEKLFF. The gene calls are TRBV5-1 and TRBJ1-4; D remains unclear. CDR1 is SGHRS and CDR2 is YFSETQ in the germline V gene. The V gene lost 4 bases and the J gene lost 5 bases, with 12 bases spanning the gap. The CDR3 runs 14 residues.

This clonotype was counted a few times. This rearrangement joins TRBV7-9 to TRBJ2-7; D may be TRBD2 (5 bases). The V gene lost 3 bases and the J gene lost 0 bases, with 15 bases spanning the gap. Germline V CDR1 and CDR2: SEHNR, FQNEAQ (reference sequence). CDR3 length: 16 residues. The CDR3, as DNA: TGTGCCAGCAGCTTCATCGGGGTTAGACCCTCCTACGAGCAGTACTTC. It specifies CASSFIGVRPSYEQYF.